This T cell receptor beta chain originates from a study of tumor and adjacent non-tumor tissue in lung cancer. In the study overall: Stage I to III disease affected 9 to 10 men and roughly five women aged about 31 to 85. Study-wide results and limits: Significantly higher TCR diversity was found in tumor than normal lung.

The template was RNA from unsorted bulk tissue. In regard to this clonotype: Its target is unknown.

Three rounds of nested PCR, following a modified ARM-PCR protocol, produced the TCRbeta library. TCRdb called the multiplex PCR reads again in MiXCR, with one record for every CDR3 protein. The table has about 200,000 distinct CDR3 sequences, around 70% seen once. The CDR3 is made up of 17 amino acids. V was cut by 0 bases and J by 3 bases, with 18 bases left in between. In germline, CDR1 is SGHAT, CDR2 FQNNGV. The material sequenced was lung tumor tissue. The sequence came from a man in his 60s with non-small cell lung cancer. The chain carries TRBV11-2 and TRBJ2-7; D is uncertain. The CDR3 protein is CASSLDGREVGIYEQYF. The DNA for the CDR3 is TGTGCCAGCAGCTTAGACGGAAGGGAAGTGGGGATCTACGAGCAGTACTTC.